These T cell receptor beta chains were read from a single sample in a study of T cell changes during pregnancy in multiple sclerosis. Method: immunoSEQ multiplex PCR; TCRdb's copy keeps in-frame clones and lacks some. Among roughly 38,000 clones listed, about nine tenths were seen once. Specimen: CD8+ T cells from peripheral blood mononuclear cells, collected in the first trimester of pregnancy. The receptors stem from a female donor with multiple sclerosis, enrolled in a pregnancy study. The CDR3 runs from the conserved cysteine through the conserved F or W. The D gene is left open where the match is weak. Expanded clones get a size class; other rows say once, few or many, or leave the size out.

J	D	V	size	CDR3	DNA
TRBJ2-5	TRBD2	TRBV11-2	.	CASSPRGAGVGETQYF	TGTGCCAGCAGCCCCCGTGGGGCGGGAGTTGGTGAGACCCAGTACTTC
TRBJ2-2	.	TRBV6-1	.	CASSEWWILRVELFF	TGTGCCAGCAGTGAATGGTGGATCCTTCGGGTGGAGCTGTTTTTT
TRBJ1-2	TRBD1	TRBV30	.	CAWTLGQGTGGYTF	TGTGCCTGGACCCTGGGACAGGGGACGGGCGGCTACACCTTC
TRBJ1-3	TRBD1	TRBV5-6	.	CASSSGQVDNTIYF	TGTGCCAGCAGCTCCGGACAGGTAGACAACACCATATATTTT
TRBJ1-2	.	TRBV4-3	.	CASSLRETNYGYTF	TGCGCCAGCAGCCTACGTGAGACAAACTATGGCTACACCTTC
TRBJ2-7	.	TRBV10-2	.	CASSVIKGQPISYEQYF	TGCGCCAGCAGTGTCATTAAGGGGCAGCCGATCTCCTACGAGCAGTACTTC
TRBJ2-7	.	TRBV29-1	.	CSVAGVDVDEQYF	TGCAGCGTTGCGGGAGTCGATGTCGACGAGCAGTACTTC
TRBJ2-6	.	TRBV7-9	.	CASSLDGSPQPSGANVLTF	TGTGCCAGCAGCTTAGACGGGAGTCCCCAACCCTCCGGGGCCAACGTCCTGACTTTC
TRBJ2-7	TRBD2	TRBV5-4	few	CASGPGLASEQYF	TGTGCTAGTGGGCCGGGACTAGCTTCCGAGCAGTACTTC
TRBJ2-1	TRBD2	TRBV4-2	.	CASSSSREGGEQFF	TGTGCCAGCAGCTCTTCGCGGGAGGGAGGGGAGCAGTTCTTC
TRBJ1-3	TRBD1	TRBV5-4	.	CASSLQGAVGNTIYF	TGTGCCAGCAGCCTACAGGGGGCTGTAGGAAACACCATATATTTT
TRBJ1-6	TRBD1	TRBV30	.	CAWGPTGESLHSYNSPLHF	TGTGCCTGGGGTCCGACAGGGGAGAGCCTTCACTCCTATAATTCACCCCTCCACTTT
TRBJ2-4	.	TRBV5-6	.	CASSAVGTKNIQYF	TGTGCCAGCAGCGCGGTGGGTACCAAAAACATTCAGTACTTC
TRBJ2-7	.	TRBV10-2	.	CASSETYEQYF	TGCGCCAGCAGTGAGACATACGAGCAGTACTTC
TRBJ2-7	.	TRBV19	.	CASRQMEGPEQYF	TGTGCCAGTAGACAGATGGAGGGACCCGAGCAGTACTTC
TRBJ1-1	.	TRBV30	few	CAWSFQGPTEAFF	TGTGCCTGGAGTTTTCAGGGGCCCACTGAAGCTTTCTTT
TRBJ1-5	.	TRBV7-9	.	CASSPPPGDQPQHF	TGTGCCAGCAGCCCTCCTCCAGGGGACCAGCCCCAGCATTTT
TRBJ1-1	TRBD1	TRBV5-5	.	CASRLRDRPIMNTEAFF	TGTGCCAGCAGGCTCCGGGACAGGCCGATTATGAACACTGAAGCTTTCTTT
TRBJ1-1	.	TRBV6-5	.	CASRWRGDYRTEAFF	TGTGCCAGCAGATGGCGGGGGGATTATCGCACTGAAGCTTTCTTT
TRBJ1-2	.	TRBV18	.	CASSEKGNRNYGYTF	TGTGCCAGCTCAGAGAAAGGAAACAGAAACTATGGCTACACCTTC
TRBJ1-5	.	TRBV6-5	.	CASSHGASGNQPQHF	TGTGCCAGCAGCCACGGAGCGAGTGGTAATCAGCCCCAGCATTTT
TRBJ1-1	.	TRBV2	.	CASSESGGTEAFF	TGTGCCAGCAGTGAAAGTGGGGGGACTGAAGCTTTCTTT
TRBJ2-7	.	TRBV27	few	CASSFVGSHEQYF	TGTGCCAGCAGTTTTGTAGGGAGCCACGAGCAGTACTTC
TRBJ1-1	TRBD1	TRBV6-5	.	CASSQGTARTEAFF	TGTGCCAGCAGTCAAGGGACAGCCCGGACTGAAGCTTTCTTT
TRBJ1-5	.	TRBV7-8	once	CASSRLPGVESNQPQHF	TGTGCCAGCAGCCGCCTCCCAGGGGTGGAGAGCAATCAGCCCCAGCATTTT
TRBJ2-5	TRBD2	TRBV11-2	once	CASSSQSGGAFMSETQYF	TGTGCCAGCAGCTCCCAGAGCGGGGGGGCTTTTATGTCTGAGACCCAGTACTTC
TRBJ1-1	TRBD1	TRBV7-6	.	CASSPDRGRAEAFF	TGTGCCAGCAGCCCTGACAGGGGGCGAGCTGAAGCTTTCTTT